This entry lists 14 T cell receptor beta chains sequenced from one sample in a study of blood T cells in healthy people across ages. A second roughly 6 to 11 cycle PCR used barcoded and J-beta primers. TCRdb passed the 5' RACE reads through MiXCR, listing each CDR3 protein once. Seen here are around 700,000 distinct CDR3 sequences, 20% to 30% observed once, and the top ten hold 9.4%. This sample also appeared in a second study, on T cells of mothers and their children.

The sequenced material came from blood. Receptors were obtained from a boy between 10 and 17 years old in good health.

In DNA form, the CDR3 reads TGTGCCAGCAGCCATGGACTGGGACTAGCGGCTCTTAATGAGCAGTTCTTC. Encoded protein: CASSHGLGLAALNEQFF. The chain combines TRBV14 with TRBJ2-1, with 11 bases matching TRBD2. The ends lost 3 bases at V and 7 bases at J; junction bases unmatched: 11. The CDR3 sequence is 17 residues long. CDR1 and CDR2 (germline): SGHDN, FVKESK. The variable domain in full, with the rest retrieved from reference TRBV14 and TRBJ2-1, is EAGVTQFPSHSVIEKGQTVTLRCDPISGHDNLYWYRRVMGKEIKFLLHFVKESKQDESGMPNNRFLAERTGGTYSTLKVQPAELEDSGVYFCASSHGLGLAALNEQFFGPGTRLTVL.

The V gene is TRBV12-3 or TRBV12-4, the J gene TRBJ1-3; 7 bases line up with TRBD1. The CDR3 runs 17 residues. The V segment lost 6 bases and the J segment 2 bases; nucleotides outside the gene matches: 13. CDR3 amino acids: CASSPSPDRETGNTIYF. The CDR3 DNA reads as TGTGCCAGCAGCCCGTCCCCCGACAGGGAAACTGGAAACACCATATATTTT.

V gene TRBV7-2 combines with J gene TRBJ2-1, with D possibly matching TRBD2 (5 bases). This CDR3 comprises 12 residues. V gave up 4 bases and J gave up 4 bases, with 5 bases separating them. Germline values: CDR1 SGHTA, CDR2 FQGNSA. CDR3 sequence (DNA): TGTGCCAGCAGCTGGGAGTACAATGAGCAGTTCTTC. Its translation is CASSWEYNEQFF. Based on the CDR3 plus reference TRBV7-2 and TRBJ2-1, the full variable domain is GAGVSQSPSNKVTEKGKDVELRCDPISGHTALYWYRQSLGQGLEFLIYFQGNSAPDKSGLPSDRFSAERTGGSVSTLTIQRTQQEDSAVYLCASSWEYNEQFFGPGTRLTVL.

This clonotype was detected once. CDR3 sequence reads: CASSQGQLAGGPHTQYF. The DNA for the CDR3 is TGCGCCAGCAGCCAAGGGCAGCTAGCGGGGGGGCCGCATACGCAGTATTTT. The chain couples TRBV4-3 to TRBJ2-3; 12 bases map to TRBD2. Germline-derived CDR1 and CDR2 are LGHNA and YSLEER. V gave up 1 base and J gave up 7 bases; unmatched junction bases: 9. The CDR3 has 17 residues.

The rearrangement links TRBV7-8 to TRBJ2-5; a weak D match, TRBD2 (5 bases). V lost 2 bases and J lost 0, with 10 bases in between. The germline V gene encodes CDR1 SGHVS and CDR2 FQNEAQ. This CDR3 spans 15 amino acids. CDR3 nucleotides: TGTGCCAGCAGCTTATCCCGGGGATACCAAGAGACCCAGTACTTC. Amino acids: CASSLSRGYQETQYF.

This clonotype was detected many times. CDR3 nucleotide sequence: TGTGCCAGCACCCCGGTCAGGGATGAAAAACTGTTTTTT. It codes for CASTPVRDEKLFF. The chain is built from TRBV6-6 and TRBJ1-4, with D perhaps TRBD1 (5 bases). V lost 7 bases and J lost 6, with 12 bases in between. The CDR3 is 13 residues long. From germline, CDR1 is MNHNY and CDR2 SVGAGI (reference sequence).

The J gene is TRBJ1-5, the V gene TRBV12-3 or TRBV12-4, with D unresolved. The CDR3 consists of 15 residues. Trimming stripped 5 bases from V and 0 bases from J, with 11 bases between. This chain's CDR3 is CASSKDGNSNQPQHF. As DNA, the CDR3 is TGTGCCAGCAGTAAGGACGGTAATAGCAATCAGCCCCAGCATTTT.

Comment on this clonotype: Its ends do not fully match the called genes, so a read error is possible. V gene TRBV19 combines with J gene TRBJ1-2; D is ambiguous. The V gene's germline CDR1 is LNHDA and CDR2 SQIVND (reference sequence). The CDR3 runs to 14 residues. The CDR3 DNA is TGTGCCAGTAGTACGGAGAATCACGGTGGTGGCTGCACCTTC. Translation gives CASSTENHGGGCTF.

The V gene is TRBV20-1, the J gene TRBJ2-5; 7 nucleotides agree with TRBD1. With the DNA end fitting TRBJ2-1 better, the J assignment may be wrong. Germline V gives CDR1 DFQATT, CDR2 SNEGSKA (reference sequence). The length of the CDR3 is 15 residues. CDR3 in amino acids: CSARGTRGFSNEQFF. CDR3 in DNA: TGCAGTGCTAGAGGGACCAGGGGGTTTTCCAATGAGCAGTTCTTC.

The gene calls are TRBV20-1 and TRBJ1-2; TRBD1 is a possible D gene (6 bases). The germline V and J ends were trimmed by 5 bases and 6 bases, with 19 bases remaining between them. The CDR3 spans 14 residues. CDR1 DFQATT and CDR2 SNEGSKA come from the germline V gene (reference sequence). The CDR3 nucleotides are TGCAGTGCTCGTACCGGGACAATCGGCGATGGCTACACCTTC. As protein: CSARTGTIGDGYTF.

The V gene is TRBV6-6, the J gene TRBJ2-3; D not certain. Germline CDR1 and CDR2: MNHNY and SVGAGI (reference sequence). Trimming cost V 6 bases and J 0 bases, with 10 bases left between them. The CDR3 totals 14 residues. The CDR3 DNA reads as TGTGCCAGCAGACTGGCTGGTAGCACAGATACGCAGTATTTT. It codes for CASRLAGSTDTQYF.

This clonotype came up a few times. The CDR3 protein is CASSLTEQETQYF. As DNA, the CDR3 is TGTGCCAGCAGCTTAACAGAACAAGAGACCCAGTACTTC. J is TRBJ2-1 and V is TRBV7-2; unclear D gene. The tail of the sequence fits TRBJ2-5 better, so the J call may be wrong. CDR1 is SGHTA and CDR2 is FQGNSA in the germline V gene. The CDR3 totals 13 residues.

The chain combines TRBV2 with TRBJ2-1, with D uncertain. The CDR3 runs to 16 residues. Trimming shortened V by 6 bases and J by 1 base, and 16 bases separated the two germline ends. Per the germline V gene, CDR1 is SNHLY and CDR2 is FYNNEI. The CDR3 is CASSETFGYSYNEQFF. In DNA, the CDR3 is TGTGCCAGCAGCGAAACATTTGGCTATTCCTACAATGAGCAGTTCTTC.

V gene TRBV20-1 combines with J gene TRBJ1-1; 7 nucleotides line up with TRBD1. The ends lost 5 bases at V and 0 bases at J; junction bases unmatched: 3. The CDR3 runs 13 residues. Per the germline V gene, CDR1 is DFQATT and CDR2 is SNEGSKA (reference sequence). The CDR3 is CSALGTVNTEAFF. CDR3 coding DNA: TGCAGTGCTTTAGGGACAGTGAACACTGAAGCTTTCTTT.